The present T cell receptor beta chain was sequenced within a study of T-cell memory formation after mild COVID-19. TCRdb analysed the 5' RACE reads with MiXCR anew, one entry per CDR3 protein. The sample comprises hundreds of thousands of distinct CDR3 sequences, about 20% of which are singletons, and under 25% rests with the top ten. Trimming took off 0 bases at V and 5 bases at J, with 16 bases between the two ends. Germline CDR1 and CDR2: DFQATT and SNEGSKA (reference sequence). CDR3 size: 15 residues. The rearrangement joins TRBV20-1 to TRBJ1-2, with D perhaps TRBD1 (6 bases). The sample comprised PBMCs or a T cell subset sorted from them (not recorded which). This TCR was recovered from a man between 18 and 29 years old who had mild COVID-19 (a few samples of this study predate the infection). Cell type and time point are not known. The CDR3 reads CSARDSAGGIYGYTF. Here the CDR3 DNA reads TGCAGTGCTAGAGATTCAGCCGGGGGCATTTATGGCTACACCTTC.